This TCR beta chain was observed in a study of blood T cell repertoires in COVID-19. Overall study context: Both acute and convalescent COVID-19 samples were obtained from the United States, Italy and Spain. Nucleic acid was either cDNA or gDNA, and it came from T cells, B-cell-depleted T cells, or PBMCs.

Those enrolled in Seattle joined during active infection and were followed longitudinally afterward. As processed by the authors: Estimates of nucleated cell counts were drawn from the amplification of reference gene primers. Data came from immunoSEQ multiplex PCR; TCRdb stores just in-frame clones and leaves some out. V, J and clone size are those of that table, while D and trimming were read from the DNA. The table includes 250,000 to 350,000 clones, 75% to 95% detected once. The CDR3 totals 13 residues. Germline CDR1 is SGHTA and CDR2 is FQGTGA. Deletions cut 6 bases from V and 3 bases from J, with 8 bases between.

The source of this sequence is a woman aged 25 to 39 with COVID-19, enrolled during active disease. The chain employs TRBV7-3 and TRBJ2-2; TRBD1 might be the D (5 bases). Sequencing was performed on peripheral blood. In DNA form, the CDR3 reads TGTGCCAGCAGGCAGGGCTACACCGGGGAGCTGTTTTTT. Its protein product is CASRQGYTGELFF.